Shown below are 4 T cell receptor beta chains from a single sample sequenced in a study of OX40 agonist ivuxolimab in advanced cancers. The repertoire was sequenced with immunoSEQ multiplex PCR; TCRdb's copy has only in-frame clones and lacks some. The sample consists of tens of thousands of clones, around 85% of them appearing once. Source: CD4+ or CD8+ T cells sorted from blood, taken in a trial of the OX40 agonist ivuxolimab. The receptors shown here come from an adult with an advanced solid tumor such as melanoma, head and neck, liver or kidney cancer.

The chain is built from TRBV6-5 and TRBJ2-5; D remains ambiguous. Germline V gives CDR1 MNHEY, CDR2 SVGAGI. Trimming left V 10 bases short and J 5 bases short, with 17 bases between. The CDR3 has 13 amino acids. For the CDR3, the DNA is TGTGCCATCCGTAGGGCGGCGGAGGAGACCCAGTACTTC. This sequence encodes CAIRRAAEETQYF.

The chain recombines TRBV18 with TRBJ1-1; maybe TRBD1 (5 bases). Per the germline V gene, CDR1 is KGHSH and CDR2 is LQKENI. V lost 6 bases and J lost 0, with 14 bases in between. This CDR3 contains 15 residues. The CDR3 reads CASSPKTEMNTEAFF. Written as DNA, the CDR3 is TGTGCCAGCTCTCCCAAGACAGAGATGAACACTGAAGCTTTCTTT.

The chain employs TRBV27 and TRBJ1-5; possibly TRBD1 for D (5 bases). Germline V gene lookup returns CDR1 MNHEY and CDR2 SMNVEV (reference sequence). The CDR3 has 14 amino acids. Trimming removed 2 bases at V and 6 bases at J, with 11 bases between. CDR3 bases: TGTGCCAGCAGTTTAGGGGGGTACGGTCAGCCCCAGCATTTT. This gives the protein CASSLGGYGQPQHF.

The chain has TRBV7-3 and TRBJ2-7; D unresolved. The germline CDR1 and CDR2 sequences are SGHTA and FQGTGA. There are 15 residues in the CDR3. V was shortened by 2 bases and J by 5 bases, with 16 bases between the two germline ends. The DNA of the CDR3 is TGTGCCAGCAGCTTAGGCAGTGCTGGCCTCAACGAGCAGTACTTC. Amino acids: CASSLGSAGLNEQYF.